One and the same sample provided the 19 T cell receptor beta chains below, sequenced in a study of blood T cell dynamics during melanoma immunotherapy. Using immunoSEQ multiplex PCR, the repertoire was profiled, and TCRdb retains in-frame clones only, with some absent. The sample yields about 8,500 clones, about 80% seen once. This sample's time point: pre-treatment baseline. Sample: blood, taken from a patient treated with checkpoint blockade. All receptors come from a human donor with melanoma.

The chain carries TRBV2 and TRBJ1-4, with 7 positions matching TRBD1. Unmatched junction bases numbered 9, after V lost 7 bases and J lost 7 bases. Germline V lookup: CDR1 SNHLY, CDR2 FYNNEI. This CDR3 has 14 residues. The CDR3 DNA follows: TGTGCCAGCATACTCCTAGGGGGCTCTGAAAAACTGTTTTTT. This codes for CASILLGGSEKLFF.

This chain's CDR3 is CATSRQVWETQYF. DNA of the CDR3: TGTGCCACCAGCAGACAGGTCTGGGAGACCCAGTACTTC. The genes are TRBV15 and TRBJ2-5; D gene uncertain. V gave up 2 bases and J gave up 5 bases, with 9 bases separating them. Germline lookup yields CDR1 LNHNV and CDR2 YYDKDF (reference sequence). The CDR3 runs to 13 residues.

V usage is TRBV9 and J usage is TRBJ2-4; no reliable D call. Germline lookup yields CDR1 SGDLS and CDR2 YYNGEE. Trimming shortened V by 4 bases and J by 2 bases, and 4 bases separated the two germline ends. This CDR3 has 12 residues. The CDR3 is CASSSTKNIQYF. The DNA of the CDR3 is TGTGCCAGCAGCTCTACCAAAAACATTCAGTACTTC.

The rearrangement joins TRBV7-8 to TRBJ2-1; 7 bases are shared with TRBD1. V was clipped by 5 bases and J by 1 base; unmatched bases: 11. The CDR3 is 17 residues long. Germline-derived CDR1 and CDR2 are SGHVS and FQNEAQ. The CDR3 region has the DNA TGTGCCAGCAGCACACCAAGGGACAGCCCTTCCTACAATGAGCAGTTCTTC. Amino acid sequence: CASSTPRDSPSYNEQFF.

CDR3 residues: CASSEEVRNYGYTF. For the CDR3, the DNA is TGTGCCAGCAGTGAAGAGGTCAGGAACTATGGCTACACCTTC. The chain has TRBV2 and TRBJ1-2; D is unresolved. Looked up from germline, CDR1 is SNHLY and CDR2 is FYNNEI. V gave up 1 base and J gave up 2 bases, with 8 bases separating them. The CDR3 extends over 14 amino acids.

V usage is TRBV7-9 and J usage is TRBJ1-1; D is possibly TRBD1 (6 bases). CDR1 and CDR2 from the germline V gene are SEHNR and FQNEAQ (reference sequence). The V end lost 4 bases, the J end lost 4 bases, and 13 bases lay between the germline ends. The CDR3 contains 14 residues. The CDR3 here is CASSSTGLGTEAFF. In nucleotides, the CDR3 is TGTGCCAGCAGCTCAACAGGGCTTGGCACTGAAGCTTTCTTT.

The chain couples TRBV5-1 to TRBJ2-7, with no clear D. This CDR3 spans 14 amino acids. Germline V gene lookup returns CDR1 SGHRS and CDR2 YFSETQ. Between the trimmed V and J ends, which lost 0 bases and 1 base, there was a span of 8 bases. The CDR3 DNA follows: TGCGCCAGCAGCTTGGACGCAAGGTCCTACGAGCAGTACTTC. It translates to CASSLDARSYEQYF.

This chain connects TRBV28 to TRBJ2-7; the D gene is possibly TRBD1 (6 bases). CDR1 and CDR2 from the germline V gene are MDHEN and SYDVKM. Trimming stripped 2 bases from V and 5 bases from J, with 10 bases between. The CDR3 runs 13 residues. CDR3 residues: CASSLRTVDEQYF. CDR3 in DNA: TGTGCCAGCAGTTTACGGACAGTCGACGAGCAGTACTTC.

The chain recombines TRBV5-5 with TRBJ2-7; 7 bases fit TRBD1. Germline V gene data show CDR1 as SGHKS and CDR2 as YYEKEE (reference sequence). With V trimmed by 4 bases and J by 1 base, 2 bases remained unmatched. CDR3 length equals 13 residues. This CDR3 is CASSRTGSYEQYF. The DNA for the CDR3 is TGTGCCAGCAGCCGGACAGGATCCTACGAGCAGTACTTC.

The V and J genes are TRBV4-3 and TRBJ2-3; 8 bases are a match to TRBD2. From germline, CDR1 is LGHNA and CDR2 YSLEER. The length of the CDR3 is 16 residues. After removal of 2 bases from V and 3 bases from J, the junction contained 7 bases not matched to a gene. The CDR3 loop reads CASSQTSGGGTDTQYF. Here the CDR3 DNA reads TGCGCCAGCAGCCAAACTAGCGGCGGCGGTACAGATACGCAGTATTTT.

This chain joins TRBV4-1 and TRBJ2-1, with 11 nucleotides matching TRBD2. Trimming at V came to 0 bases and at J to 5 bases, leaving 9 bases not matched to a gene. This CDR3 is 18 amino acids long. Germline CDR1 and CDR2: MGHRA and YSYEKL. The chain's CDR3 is CASSQDGLAGGWDNEQFF. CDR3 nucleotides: TGCGCCAGCAGCCAAGATGGTCTAGCGGGAGGTTGGGACAATGAGCAGTTCTTC.

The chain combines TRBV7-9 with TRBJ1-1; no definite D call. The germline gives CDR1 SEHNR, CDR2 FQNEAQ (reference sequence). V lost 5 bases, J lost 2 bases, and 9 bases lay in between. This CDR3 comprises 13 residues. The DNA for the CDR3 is TGTGCCAGCAGCCACGACGAAAACACTGAAGCTTTCTTT. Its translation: CASSHDENTEAFF.

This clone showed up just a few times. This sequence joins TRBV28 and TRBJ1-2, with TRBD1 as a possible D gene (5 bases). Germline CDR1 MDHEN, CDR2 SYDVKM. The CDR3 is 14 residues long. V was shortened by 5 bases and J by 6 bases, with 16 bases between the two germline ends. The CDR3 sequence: CASSPGGQVDGYTF. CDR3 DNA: TGTGCCAGCAGTCCCGGGGGTCAGGTGGATGGCTACACCTTC.

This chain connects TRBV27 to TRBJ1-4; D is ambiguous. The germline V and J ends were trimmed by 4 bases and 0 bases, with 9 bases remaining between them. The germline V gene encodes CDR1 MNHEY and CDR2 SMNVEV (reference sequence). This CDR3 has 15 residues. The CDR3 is CASSYKPATNEKLFF. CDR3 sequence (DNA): TGTGCCAGCAGTTATAAACCGGCAACTAATGAAAAACTGTTTTTT.

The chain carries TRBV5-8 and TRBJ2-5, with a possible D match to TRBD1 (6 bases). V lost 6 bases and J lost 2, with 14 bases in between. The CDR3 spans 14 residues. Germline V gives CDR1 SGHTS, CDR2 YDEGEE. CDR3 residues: CASTSGVLQETQYF. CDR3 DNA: TGTGCCAGCACCTCAGGGGTCCTACAAGAGACCCAGTACTTC.

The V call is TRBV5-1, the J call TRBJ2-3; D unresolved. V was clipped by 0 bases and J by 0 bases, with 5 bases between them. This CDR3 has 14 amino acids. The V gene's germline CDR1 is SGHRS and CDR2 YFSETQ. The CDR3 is CASSLDGSTDTQYF. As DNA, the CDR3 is TGCGCCAGCAGCTTGGATGGGAGCACAGATACGCAGTATTTT.

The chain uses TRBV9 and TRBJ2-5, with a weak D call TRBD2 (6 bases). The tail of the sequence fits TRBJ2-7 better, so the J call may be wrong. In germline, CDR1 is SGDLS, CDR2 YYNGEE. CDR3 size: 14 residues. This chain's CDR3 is CASSVAAGRYEQYF. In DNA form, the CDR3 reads TGTGCCAGCAGCGTAGCCGCGGGGCGGTACGAGCAGTACTTC.

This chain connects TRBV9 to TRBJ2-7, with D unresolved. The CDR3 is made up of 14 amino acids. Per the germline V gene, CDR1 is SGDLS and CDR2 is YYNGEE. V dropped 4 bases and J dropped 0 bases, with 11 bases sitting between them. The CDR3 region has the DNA TGTGCCAGCAGCCCCCATGGTAACTCCTACGAGCAGTACTTC. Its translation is CASSPHGNSYEQYF.

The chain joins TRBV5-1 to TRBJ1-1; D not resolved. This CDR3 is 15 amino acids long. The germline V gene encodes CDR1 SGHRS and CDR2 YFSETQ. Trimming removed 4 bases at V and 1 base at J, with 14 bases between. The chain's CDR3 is CASSTAWSGNTEAFF. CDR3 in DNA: TGCGCCAGCAGCACCGCGTGGTCCGGGAACACTGAAGCTTTCTTT. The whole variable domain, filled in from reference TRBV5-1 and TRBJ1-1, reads KAGVTQTPRYLIKTRGQQVTLSCSPISGHRSVSWYQQTPGQGLQFLFEYFSETQRNKGNFPGRFSGRQFSNSRSEMNVSTLELGDSALYLCASSTAWSGNTEAFFGQGTRLTVV.